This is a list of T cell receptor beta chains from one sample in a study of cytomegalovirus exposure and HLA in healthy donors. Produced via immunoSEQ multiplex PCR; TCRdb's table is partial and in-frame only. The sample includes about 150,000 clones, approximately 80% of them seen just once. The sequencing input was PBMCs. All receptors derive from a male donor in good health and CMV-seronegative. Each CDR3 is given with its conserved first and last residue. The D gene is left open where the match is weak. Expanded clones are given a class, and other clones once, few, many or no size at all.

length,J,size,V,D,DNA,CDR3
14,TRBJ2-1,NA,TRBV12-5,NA,TGTGCTAGTGGTTTGCTCGACAGGTACAATGAGCAGTTCTTC,CASGLLDRYNEQFF
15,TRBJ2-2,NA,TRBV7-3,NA,TGTGCCAGCAGCTTAGTTGAAAGAGGCACCGGGGAGCTGTTTTTT,CASSLVERGTGELFF
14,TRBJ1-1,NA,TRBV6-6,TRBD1,TGTGCCAGCAGTCTCGGACAGGGGGAAGCTGAAGCTTTCTTT,CASSLGQGEAEAFF
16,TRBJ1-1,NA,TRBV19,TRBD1,TGTGCCAGTAGTACACTCACGACAGGGGGCGCAAATGAAGCTTTCTTT,CASSTLTTGGANEAFF
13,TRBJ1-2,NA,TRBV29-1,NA,TGCGGCGTTAAAGAGGAGGGGGGGGGTGGCTACACCTTC,CGVKEEGGGGYTF
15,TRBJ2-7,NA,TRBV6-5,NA,TGTGCCAGCAGTTACAGCGGATCACACCACTACGAGCAGTACTTC,CASSYSGSHHYEQYF
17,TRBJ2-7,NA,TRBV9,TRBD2,TGTGCCAGCATGACCCCTGGGCCTAGCGGGAGGGCCGCCGAGCAGTACTTC,CASMTPGPSGRAAEQYF
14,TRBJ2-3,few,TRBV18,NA,TGTGCCAGCTCACCATCTAGCGGCACAGATACGCAGTATTTT,CASSPSSGTDTQYF
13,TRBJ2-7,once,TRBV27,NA,TGTGCCAGCAGTTTTTCAGGGCCCCGGGAGCAGTACTTC,CASSFSGPREQYF
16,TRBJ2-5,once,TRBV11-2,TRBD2,TGTGCCAGCAGCCCCAGGACTAGCGGGATTTGGGAGACCCAGTACTTC,CASSPRTSGIWETQYF
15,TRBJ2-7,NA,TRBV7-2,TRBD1,TGTGCCAGCAGCCGAATCGGACAGGGGGACCTCCGTCCGTACTTC,CASSRIGQGDLRPYF
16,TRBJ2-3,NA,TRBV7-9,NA,TGTGCCAGCAGCTTAGATGTTTCGGAGGACACAGATACGCAGTATTTT,CASSLDVSEDTDTQYF
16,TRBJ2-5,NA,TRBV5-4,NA,TGTGCCAGCAGCCGATTGTGGGATCGGGCGGGAGAGACCCAGTACTTC,CASSRLWDRAGETQYF
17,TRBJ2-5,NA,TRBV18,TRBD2,TGTGCCAGCTCACCACCCGGGACTAGCGGGGGGCGAGAGACCCAGTACTTC,CASSPPGTSGGRETQYF
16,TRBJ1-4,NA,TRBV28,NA,TGTGCCAGCAGCCCGAGTAATCAGGGACAAAGGGAAAAACTGTTTTTT,CASSPSNQGQREKLFF
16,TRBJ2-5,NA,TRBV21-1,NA,TGTGCCAGCATCCTCGAAGGGGGTTGGGCGGTGGAGACCCAGTACTTC,CASILEGGWAVETQYF
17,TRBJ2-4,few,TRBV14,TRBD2,TGTGCCAGCAGCTCCCATGGACTAGCGGGAGCCAAAAACATTCAGTACTTC,CASSSHGLAGAKNIQYF
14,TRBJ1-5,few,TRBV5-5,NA,TGTGCCAGCAGCTTGGCTCACGGGTCACAGCCCCAGCATTTT,CASSLAHGSQPQHF
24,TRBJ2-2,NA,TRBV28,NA,TGTGCCAGCAGTTTACAGGCGGGTGGCAGGGGGCTAGCGGGGACCCCCCACAACACCGGGGAGCTGTTTTTT,CASSLQAGGRGLAGTPHNTGELFF
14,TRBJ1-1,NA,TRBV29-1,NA,TGCAGCGTTAGGGACGGGGGGGGGTACACTGAAGCTTTCTTT,CSVRDGGGYTEAFF
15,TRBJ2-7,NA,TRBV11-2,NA,TGTGCCAGCAGCCGGCAGGGCCTCCGTTCCTACGAGCAGTACTTC,CASSRQGLRSYEQYF
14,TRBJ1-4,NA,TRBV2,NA,TGTGCCAGCACCAACAGGGCTCTTGATGAAAAACTGTTTTTT,CASTNRALDEKLFF